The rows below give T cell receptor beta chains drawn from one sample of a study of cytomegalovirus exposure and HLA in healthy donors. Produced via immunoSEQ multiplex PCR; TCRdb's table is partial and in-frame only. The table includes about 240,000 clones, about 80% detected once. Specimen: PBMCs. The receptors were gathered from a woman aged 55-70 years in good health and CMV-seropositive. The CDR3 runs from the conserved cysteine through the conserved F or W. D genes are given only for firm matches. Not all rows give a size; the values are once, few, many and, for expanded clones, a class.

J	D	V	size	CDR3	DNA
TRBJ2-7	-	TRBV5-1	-	CASSSRQNYEQYF	TGCGCCAGCAGCTCGAGACAAAACTACGAGCAGTACTTC
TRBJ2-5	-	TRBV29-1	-	CSVEDQVGETQYF	TGCAGCGTTGAAGATCAGGTCGGCGAGACCCAGTACTTC
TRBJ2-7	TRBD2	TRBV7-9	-	CASSPIQGLAPYEQYF	TGTGCCAGCAGCCCAATCCAAGGACTAGCCCCCTACGAGCAGTACTTC
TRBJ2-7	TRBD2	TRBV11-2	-	CASSSILARNEQYF	TGTGCCAGCAGCTCGATACTAGCGCGTAACGAGCAGTACTTC
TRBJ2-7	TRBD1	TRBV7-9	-	CASRSSGTGSYEQYF	TGTGCCAGCAGGTCTTCCGGGACAGGGTCCTACGAGCAGTACTTC
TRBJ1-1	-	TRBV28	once	CASTGGRNRGTEAFF	TGTGCCAGCACGGGGGGGAGAAACCGAGGAACTGAAGCTTTCTTT
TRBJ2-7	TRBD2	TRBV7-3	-	CASSLLAGGKYEQYF	TGTGCCAGCAGCTTACTAGCGGGAGGGAAATACGAGCAGTACTTC
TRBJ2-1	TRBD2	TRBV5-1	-	CASSSSGSSYNEQFF	TGCGCCAGCAGCTCCAGCGGGAGCTCCTACAATGAGCAGTTCTTC
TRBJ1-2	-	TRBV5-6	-	CASSLSRGIGYTF	TGTGCCAGCAGCTTATCCAGGGGTATCGGCTACACCTTC
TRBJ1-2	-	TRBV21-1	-	CASSPSQREISGYTF	TGTGCCAGCAGCCCCTCTCAACGGGAAATTAGTGGCTACACCTTC
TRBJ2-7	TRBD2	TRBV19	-	CASSPPSGRLGEQYF	TGTGCCAGTAGTCCCCCTAGCGGGAGGCTGGGAGAGCAGTACTTC
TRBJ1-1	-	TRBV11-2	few	CASSLSPEWNTEAFF	TGTGCCAGCAGCTTAAGCCCCGAGTGGAACACTGAAGCTTTCTTT
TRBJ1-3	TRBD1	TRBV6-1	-	CASSEPLTGRNTIYF	TGTGCCAGCAGTGAACCTCTGACAGGGAGGAACACCATATATTTT
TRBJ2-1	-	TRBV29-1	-	CSVPLLRGLLRGSDHNEQFF	TGCAGCGTCCCCCTGCTTAGAGGGCTCTTGCGAGGTAGTGATCACAATGAGCAGTTCTTC
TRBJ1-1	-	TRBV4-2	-	CASTHSLRNTEAFF	TGTGCCAGCACCCATAGCCTGCGGAACACTGAAGCTTTCTTT
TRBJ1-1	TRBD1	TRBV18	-	CASSYGTAQIEAFF	TGTGCCAGCTCTTACGGGACAGCCCAGATTGAAGCTTTCTTT
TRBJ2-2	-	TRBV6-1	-	CASSERVARNTGELFF	TGTGCCAGCAGTGAACGAGTAGCGAGAAACACCGGGGAGCTGTTTTTT
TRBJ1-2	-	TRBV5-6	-	CASSSTQTVYYGYTF	TGTGCCAGCAGCTCTACCCAGACAGTTTACTATGGCTACACCTTC
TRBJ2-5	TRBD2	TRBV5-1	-	CASSSGLAGGETQYF	TGCGCCAGCAGCTCGGGACTAGCGGGAGGAGAGACCCAGTACTTC
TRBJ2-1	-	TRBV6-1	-	CASRLNPEYNEQFF	TGTGCCAGCAGATTGAACCCGGAGTACAATGAGCAGTTCTTC
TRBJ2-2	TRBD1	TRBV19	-	CASTPLDRGFTGELFF	TGTGCCAGTACCCCCCTTGACAGGGGATTTACCGGGGAGCTGTTTTTT
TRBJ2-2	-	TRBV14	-	CASSQDDGRVVAANTGELFF	TGTGCCAGCAGCCAAGATGACGGCAGGGTGGTAGCGGCGAACACCGGGGAGCTGTTTTTT
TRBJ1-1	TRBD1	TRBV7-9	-	CASSSGQGKAEAFF	TGTGCCAGCAGCTCCGGACAGGGGAAAGCTGAAGCTTTCTTT
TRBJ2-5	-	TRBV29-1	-	CSVHKTEWQGETQYF	TGCAGCGTTCACAAAACCGAGTGGCAGGGAGAGACCCAGTACTTC
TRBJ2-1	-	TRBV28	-	CASLQTGYNEQFF	TGTGCCAGCCTCCAGACAGGCTACAATGAGCAGTTCTTC
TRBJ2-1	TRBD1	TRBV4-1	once	CASSQDYGTGLPYNEQFF	TGCGCCAGCAGCCAAGATTATGGGACAGGGCTCCCCTACAATGAGCAGTTCTTC
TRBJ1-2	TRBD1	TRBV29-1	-	CSVEGQGNYGYTF	TGCAGCGTCGAGGGACAGGGTAACTATGGCTACACCTTC
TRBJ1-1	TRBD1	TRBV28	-	CASSLPRSQGAEAFF	TGTGCCAGCAGTCTTCCCCGATCACAGGGGGCTGAAGCTTTCTTT
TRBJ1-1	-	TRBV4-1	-	CASSQALGRGTEAFF	TGCGCCAGCAGCCAAGCTCTCGGGCGGGGGACTGAAGCTTTCTTT
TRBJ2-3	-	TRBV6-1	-	CASTEVPTDTQYF	TGTGCCAGCACAGAGGTCCCCACAGATACGCAGTATTTT
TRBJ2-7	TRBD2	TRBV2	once	CASSEVRLAGDEQYF	TGTGCCAGCAGTGAGGTCCGGCTAGCGGGAGACGAGCAGTACTTC
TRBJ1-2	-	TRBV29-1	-	CSVGVQVGTYGYTF	TGCAGCGTTGGGGTTCAGGTGGGCACCTATGGCTACACCTTC
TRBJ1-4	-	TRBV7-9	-	CASSVYGGPNEKLFF	TGTGCCAGCAGCGTTTACGGGGGTCCTAATGAAAAACTGTTTTTT
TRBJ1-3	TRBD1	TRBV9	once	CASSTGTGVGNTIYF	TGTGCCAGCAGCACCGGGACAGGGGTCGGAAACACCATATATTTT
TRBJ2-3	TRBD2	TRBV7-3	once	CASSYSGRHFEQYF	TGTGCCAGCAGTTATAGCGGGAGACATTTCGAGCAGTATTTT
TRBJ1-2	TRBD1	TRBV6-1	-	CASSEVPTGALYGYTF	TGTGCCAGCAGTGAAGTCCCCACAGGGGCGTTGTATGGCTACACCTTC
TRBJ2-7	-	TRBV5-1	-	CASSLGGRSYEQYF	TGCGCCAGCAGCTTGGGGGGCAGGTCCTACGAGCAGTACTTC
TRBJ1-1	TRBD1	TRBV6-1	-	CASTKDRVDTEAFF	TGTGCCAGCACTAAGGACAGGGTGGACACTGAAGCTTTCTTT
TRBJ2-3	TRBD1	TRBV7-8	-	CASSLVTGGTDTQYF	TGTGCCAGCAGCTTAGTGACAGGGGGCACAGATACGCAGTATTTT
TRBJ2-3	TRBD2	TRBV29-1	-	CSVKRTSGEGDTQYF	TGCAGCGTTAAAAGGACTAGCGGGGAGGGGGATACGCAGTATTTT
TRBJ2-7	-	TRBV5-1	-	CASSLGARGDEQYF	TGCGCCAGCAGCTTGGGGGCCAGGGGCGACGAGCAGTACTTC